This TCR beta chain is from a study of CD8 T cells in Susac syndrome. After extraction with the RNeasy kit, roughly 0.45 to 1 ug of the RNA was reverse transcribed using random hexamers. TCRdb recomputed calls from the immunoSEQ multiplex PCR reads with MiXCR, one row per CDR3 protein. The sample contains over 130,000 distinct CDR3 sequences, over 90% of which appear only once. The length of the CDR3 is 16 residues. Looked up from germline, CDR1 is MGHRA and CDR2 is YSYEKL. The V end was cut by 0 bases, the J end by 0 bases, with 11 bases between. The rearrangement uses TRBV4-1 and TRBJ2-5, with D perhaps matching TRBD1 (6 bases). This TCR derives from a human donor with Susac syndrome. Sequencing used CD4+ T cells from PBMCs. CDR3 loop: CASSQEGTLYQETQYF. The CDR3 DNA is TGCGCCAGCAGCCAAGAAGGGACACTGTACCAAGAGACCCAGTACTTC.